In this sample, the clone carrying this TCR beta chain turned up many times. The data were taken from a study of blood T cell repertoires in COVID-19. Study at large: PBMCs, B-cell-depleted T cells, or T cells provided the cDNA or gDNA that made up the material.

V was clipped by 4 bases and J by 0 bases; unmatched bases: 8. CDR1 and CDR2 (germline): SGHNT, YYREEE (reference sequence). The CDR3 has 18 residues. Sequencing used immunoSEQ multiplex PCR; TCRdb keeps in-frame clones, though not all of them. The data show a few hundred thousand clones, nearly 90% seen once. Seattle patients were enrolled while actively infected and followed longitudinally. The source material was peripheral blood. This clonotype was obtained from a young woman with COVID-19, enrolled during active disease. The chain uses TRBV5-4 and TRBJ2-1, with 12 bases lining up with TRBD2. The CDR3: CASSHGLAGSSSYNEQFF. The CDR3 coding sequence is TGTGCCAGCAGCCACGGACTAGCGGGGAGCAGCTCCTACAATGAGCAGTTCTTC. The full variable domain, with the rest looked up from reference TRBV5-4 and TRBJ2-1, is ETGVTQSPTHLIKTRGQQVTLRCSSQSGHNTVSWYQQALGQGPQFIFQYYREEENGRGNFPPRFSGLQFPNYSSELNVNALELDDSALYLCASSHGLAGSSSYNEQFFGPGTRLTVL.